This T cell receptor beta chain was sequenced during a study of cytomegalovirus exposure and HLA in healthy donors. Donors were nominally healthy when sampled, though unrecorded immune exposures were likely. The PCR had 60 Vbeta and 13 Jbeta primers. The assay was immunoSEQ multiplex PCR, and TCRdb's table has in-frame clones only and misses some. Found here are 200,000 to 250,000 clones; the top ten clones hold roughly 1.2%. The CDR3 extends over 15 amino acids. Per the germline V gene, CDR1 is SEHNR and CDR2 is FQNEAQ (reference sequence). Trimming left V 2 bases short and J 5 bases short, with 15 bases between.

The rearrangement joins TRBV7-9 to TRBJ1-2; D uncertain. This TCR came from a girl aged 2-15 years in good health and CMV-seropositive. The sequencing sample was made of PBMCs. The CDR3 coding sequence is TGTGCCAGCAGCTTAAAGGCAGGTCCCCTTTATGGCTACACCTTC. Protein: CASSLKAGPLYGYTF.